These 21 T cell receptor beta chains originate from one sample sequenced in a study of cytomegalovirus exposure and HLA in healthy donors. This PCR relied on a set of 60 Vbeta primers and 13 Jbeta primers. Clones were read by immunoSEQ multiplex PCR, and TCRdb kept only the in-frame ones, dropping some. The data contain about 73,000 clones, over 70% of them singletons. Sequencing input: PBMCs. These receptor sequences come from a man between 65 and 85 years old in good health and CMV-seronegative.

The CDR3 loop is CASSLASAASGLYNEQFF. The CDR3, as DNA: TGTGCCAGCAGCTTAGCGTCCGCGGCTAGCGGGCTGTACAATGAGCAGTTCTTC. The chain carries TRBV7-2 and TRBJ2-1; 8 bases agree with TRBD2. The CDR3 covers 18 residues. Germline V gene lookup returns CDR1 SGHTA and CDR2 FQGNSA. J was trimmed by 4 bases and V by 0 bases; bases with no gene match: 11.

The J gene is TRBJ1-1, the V gene TRBV2, with 8 bases matching TRBD1. Trimming removed 6 bases from V and 4 bases from J; junction bases left unmatched: 4. The germline V gene encodes CDR1 SNHLY and CDR2 FYNNEI. The CDR3 has 13 amino acids. CDR3 in amino acids: CASSDGQGTEAFF. In DNA, the CDR3 is TGTGCCAGCAGCGACGGACAGGGCACTGAAGCTTTCTTT.

The chain has TRBV7-2 and TRBJ1-2; 8 nucleotides agree with TRBD1. Germline V gene lookup returns CDR1 SGHTA and CDR2 FQGNSA. This CDR3 region has 16 residues. The V segment lost 5 bases and the J segment 1 base; nucleotides outside the gene matches: 9. The CDR3 is CASSPRTGRFNYGYTF. The CDR3 nucleotides are TGTGCCAGCAGCCCTCGGACAGGGCGTTTTAACTATGGCTACACCTTC.

This chain connects TRBV6-1 to TRBJ2-3; D remains unclear. Germline V gives CDR1 MNHNS, CDR2 SASEGT. The V and J ends lost 2 bases and 9 bases respectively, with 21 bases between them. The CDR3 spans 16 residues. The CDR3 nucleotides read TGTGCCAGCAGTGAACAAGTTTCTCTAGAGGTTTCGACGCAGTATTTT. Protein sequence: CASSEQVSLEVSTQYF.

The V call is TRBV11-2, the J call TRBJ1-1; D is unresolved. The CDR3 consists of 16 residues. V lost 1 base to trimming and J lost 0 bases, with 12 bases between them. CDR1 SGHAT and CDR2 FQNNGV come from the germline V gene. The DNA of the CDR3 is TGTGCCAGCAGCTTAGGGAATACTGGGCTGAACACTGAAGCTTTCTTT. Amino acid sequence: CASSLGNTGLNTEAFF.

This clone was seen a single time. A read error may produce the germline difference seen at one junction end. The chain employs TRBV7-9 and TRBJ2-1, with 7 bases aligning to TRBD1. The CDR3 totals 12 residues. Germline CDR1 reads SEHNR; CDR2 reads FQNEAQ (reference sequence). In DNA, the CDR3 is TGTTCCAGCAGCATGACAGGGTTTGAGCAGTTCTTC. Encoded protein: CSSSMTGFEQFF.

This rearrangement joins TRBV12-5 to TRBJ2-3, with TRBD2 matching over 8 bases. Trimming took 4 bases from V and 2 from J; bases not matched to a gene: 14. The CDR3 totals 18 residues. Germline-derived CDR1 and CDR2 are LGHNT and FRNRAP. For the CDR3, the DNA is TGTGCTAGTGGTTCGAGCCTCTTTACTAGCGGAAACACAGATACGCAGTATTTT. This translates into CASGSSLFTSGNTDTQYF. Based on the CDR3 plus reference TRBV12-5 and TRBJ2-3, the full variable domain is DARVTQTPRHKVTEMGQEVTMRCQPILGHNTVFWYRQTMMQGLELLAYFRNRAPLDDSGMPKDRFSAEMPDATLATLKIQPSEPRDSAVYFCASGSSLFTSGNTDTQYFGPGTRLTVL.

CDR3 protein: CASSILTENTGELFF. The CDR3 DNA is TGTGCCAGCAGCATACTGACAGAGAACACCGGGGAGCTGTTTTTT. The rearrangement uses TRBV9 and TRBJ2-2, with a weak D call TRBD1 (5 bases). This CDR3 comprises 15 residues. V lost 4 bases to trimming and J lost 1 base, with 11 bases between them. Germline CDR1 and CDR2: SGDLS and YYNGEE.

This chain links TRBV27 with TRBJ1-5, with D unresolved. This CDR3 contains 15 residues. Germline values: CDR1 MNHEY, CDR2 SMNVEV (reference sequence). Trimming left V 2 bases short and J 5 bases short, with 13 bases between. CDR3 sequence reads: CASSLGTPGDQPQHF. The CDR3 nucleotides read TGTGCCAGCAGTTTAGGAACCCCCGGGGATCAGCCCCAGCATTTT.

The chain carries TRBV7-2 and TRBJ2-3; TRBD1 matches at 8 bases. J was trimmed by 2 bases and V by 4 bases; bases with no gene match: 8. Germline V gene lookup returns CDR1 SGHTA and CDR2 FQGNSA. The CDR3 is 16 residues long. CDR3 in DNA: TGTGCCAGCAGCTCCCCCCTGGGACAGGTCACAGATACGCAGTATTTT. As protein: CASSSPLGQVTDTQYF. Full variable domain (remainder filled in from reference TRBV7-2 and TRBJ2-3): GAGVSQSPSNKVTEKGKDVELRCDPISGHTALYWYRQSLGQGLEFLIYFQGNSAPDKSGLPSDRFSAERTGGSVSTLTIQRTQQEDSAVYLCASSSPLGQVTDTQYFGPGTRLTVL.

The V call is TRBV19, the J call TRBJ2-7, with no clear D. Germline values: CDR1 LNHDA, CDR2 SQIVND (reference sequence). The V end lost 3 bases, the J end lost 6 bases, and 18 bases lay between the germline ends. The CDR3 extends over 15 amino acids. CDR3 loop: CASSISRFLSSEQYF. DNA for the CDR3: TGTGCCAGTAGTATTTCTAGGTTCCTTTCGTCCGAGCAGTACTTC.

This clone was found a few times. This chain links TRBV2 with TRBJ1-5; no firm D call. The CDR3 extends over 15 amino acids. Trimming removed 8 bases at V and 1 base at J, with 15 bases between. The germline gives CDR1 SNHLY, CDR2 FYNNEI. CDR3 coding DNA: TGTGCCAGCCAACCTGCCCCGGGGAGCAATCAGCCCCAGCATTTT. Protein: CASQPAPGSNQPQHF.

The rearrangement joins TRBV7-2 to TRBJ2-5; the match to TRBD2 covers 10 bases. The CDR3 loop spans 18 amino acids. Germline loops: CDR1 SGHTA, CDR2 FQGNSA. The V and J ends lost 1 base and 5 bases, in that order; junction bases with no gene match: 13. This CDR3 reads CASSLDRLAGSRVETQYF. The CDR3 nucleotides are TGTGCCAGCAGCTTAGATCGACTAGCGGGTTCCAGGGTCGAGACCCAGTACTTC.

The rearrangement joins TRBV7-8 to TRBJ2-1; 8 nucleotides agree with TRBD1. The length of the CDR3 is 16 residues. V lost 1 base to trimming and J lost 8 bases; unmatched junction nucleotides: 10. Germline lookup yields CDR1 SGHVS and CDR2 FQNEAQ. This CDR3 is CASSLVPGTGSHEQFF. In nucleotides, the CDR3 is TGTGCCAGCAGCTTAGTCCCCGGGACAGGCTCCCATGAGCAGTTCTTC.

The chain is built from TRBV5-1 and TRBJ2-5; 10 nucleotides line up with TRBD2. This CDR3 spans 17 amino acids. V trimming: 0 bases; J trimming: 2 bases; junction bases outside the gene matches: 7. Per the germline V gene, CDR1 is SGHRS and CDR2 is YFSETQ. The CDR3 here is CASSLVPGLASQETQYF. The DNA for the CDR3 is TGCGCCAGCAGCTTGGTACCGGGACTAGCGAGTCAAGAGACCCAGTACTTC. The whole variable domain, remainder taken from reference TRBV5-1 and TRBJ2-5, is KAGVTQTPRYLIKTRGQQVTLSCSPISGHRSVSWYQQTPGQGLQFLFEYFSETQRNKGNFPGRFSGRQFSNSRSEMNVSTLELGDSALYLCASSLVPGLASQETQYFGPGTRLLVL.

The rearrangement links TRBV7-8 to TRBJ1-2; no definite D call. V lost 5 bases and J lost 5, with 18 bases in between. Germline V gene lookup returns CDR1 SGHVS and CDR2 FQNEAQ. The CDR3 has 15 amino acids. The CDR3 nucleotides read TGTGCCAGCAGCCCACAGTTTTTAGATGGATATGGCTACACCTTC. Protein product: CASSPQFLDGYGYTF.

The chain is built from TRBV19 and TRBJ2-7; 9 bases are a match to TRBD1. Germline CDR1 and CDR2: LNHDA and SQIVND (reference sequence). The CDR3 covers 14 residues. After removal of 3 bases from V and 6 bases from J, the junction contained 6 bases not matched to a gene. The CDR3 loop reads CASSMGTGRSEQYF. The CDR3 DNA follows: TGTGCCAGTAGTATGGGGACAGGGAGGAGCGAGCAGTACTTC.

The rearrangement uses TRBV5-1 and TRBJ1-3; unclear D gene. CDR1 and CDR2 from the germline V gene are SGHRS and YFSETQ. The ends were cut back, 0 bases at V and 2 bases at J, with 12 bases in the middle. The CDR3 contains 16 residues. The CDR3, as DNA: TGCGCCAGCAGCTTGGGACATCCAATTGCTGGAAACACCATATATTTT. Encoded protein: CASSLGHPIAGNTIYF.

CDR3 region: CAWIGTRTTNEQFF. In DNA, the CDR3 is TGTGCCTGGATTGGGACTAGAACTACCAATGAGCAGTTCTTC. The genes are TRBV30 and TRBJ2-1; 8 bases are shared with TRBD2. Germline CDR1 and CDR2: GTSNPN and SVGIG (reference sequence). This CDR3 contains 14 residues. The ends lost 4 bases at V and 6 bases at J; junction bases unmatched: 8.

The rearrangement links TRBV7-2 to TRBJ2-7; 10 nucleotides line up with TRBD1. The V and J ends lost 5 bases and 2 bases, in that order; junction bases with no gene match: 6. CDR3 length: 15 amino acids. CDR1 SGHTA and CDR2 FQGNSA come from the germline V gene. CDR3 DNA: TGTGCCAGCAGCCCGGGGACAGGGGACGCCTACGAGCAGTACTTC. Translation: CASSPGTGDAYEQYF.

The rearrangement joins TRBV9 to TRBJ2-1; 8 bases line up with TRBD2. CDR1 and CDR2 (germline): SGDLS, YYNGEE. The CDR3 length is 16 residues. V shed 4 bases, J shed 6 bases, and the junction held 12 bases outside the gene matches. DNA of the CDR3: TGTGCCAGCAGCTACCGGGAGGGCCGGGTTCTCAATGAGCAGTTCTTC. Translated: CASSYREGRVLNEQFF.